What follows is one T cell receptor (beta chain) and its context. This table comes from immunoSEQ multiplex PCR, and its TCRdb copy is limited to in-frame clones, with some not included. The sample holds about 1.1 million clones, around 78% seen once. The data are from a study of shared clonotypes between healthy human individuals. The length of the CDR3 is 16 residues. Looked up from germline, CDR1 is SSHAT and CDR2 is FNYEAQ (reference sequence). Trimming took 4 bases from V and 5 from J; bases not matched to a gene: 8. The chain employs TRBV7-7 and TRBJ2-1, with 10 bases matching TRBD2. The origin of this receptor is a man younger than 35 in good health. Some clones in this sample may be carry-over from other donors' samples. Sequenced sample: memory CD4+ T cells from PBMCs. The sample's subset: CD45RA-negative fraction. The CDR3 DNA reads TGTGCCAGCAGCTCCGATCTAGCGGGAGCAGACAATGAGCAGTTCTTC. Encoded protein: CASSSDLAGADNEQFF.